Included here is one T cell receptor (beta chain) sequence, with context. The sample comes from a study of blood T cell repertoires in COVID-19. A Seattle source enrolled patients during active infection and followed them longitudinally. The protocol was immunoSEQ multiplex PCR, while the TCRdb copy is restricted to in-frame clones and leaves out a portion. The table lists approximately 240,000 clones, more than 80% of them singletons. V was trimmed by 3 bases and J by 4 bases, leaving 9 bases between them. Per germline, CDR1 SQVTM and CDR2 ANQGSEA. This CDR3 is built from 12 residues. This clonotype was sampled from a woman aged 25 to 45 with COVID-19, enrolled during active disease. V gene TRBV29-1 combines with J gene TRBJ1-2; no reliable D call. Source material: peripheral blood. The CDR3 reads CSVEWATYGYTF. CDR3 sequence (DNA): TGCAGCGTTGAGTGGGCAACCTATGGCTACACCTTC.